The clone carrying this T cell receptor (beta chain) was detected ten times or more. This sample was taken from a study of regulatory T cells in long-lasting Graves disease. Construction of the TCR beta libraries employed iRepertoire HTBI primers in conjunction with Arm-PCR of CDR3 regions. A single record per CDR3 protein comes from TCRdb applying MiXCR to the multiplex PCR reads. The repertoire holds under 450,000 distinct CDR3 sequences, approximately 25% seen once, with around 30% in the top ten. Sample time point: persistent/refractory GD, antithyroid drugs over 5 years with positive TRAb. Making the TCR library involved RNA that had been extracted from PBMCs. Each patient gave Nine milliliters of EDTA-anticoagulated peripheral blood. The TCR comes from a woman aged 40-49 years with Graves disease. The material was peripheral blood mononuclear cells (PBMCs), obtained when the disease was refractory, from a patient treated with antithyroid drugs.

The CDR3 here is CASSSTLAGNTEAFF. The CDR3 nucleotides read TGTGCCAGCAGTTCCACCTTGGCTGGGAACACTGAAGCTTTCTTT. The genes are TRBV12-3 or TRBV12-4 and TRBJ1-1; no firm D call. The CDR3 is 15 residues long. V dropped 4 bases and J dropped 1 base, with 13 bases sitting between them.